This T cell receptor beta chain was retrieved from a study of blood T cell repertoires in COVID-19. At the level of the study: T cells, B-cell-depleted T cells, or PBMCs provided the cDNA or gDNA that served as material.

Assignment of participants to cohorts was predicated upon participant-reported clinical history. As processed by the authors: Using reference gene primer amplification, nucleated cell counts were estimated. Sequencing was performed with immunoSEQ multiplex PCR; in TCRdb, only in-frame clones are kept and a portion is missing. D and trimming were read from the DNA, whereas the V and J calls and clone size are those reported in that table. The data show 280,000 or so clones, around 91% seen once. The CDR3 is 14 residues long. Trimming shortened V by 0 bases and J by 2 bases, and 8 bases separated the two germline ends. Germline lookup yields CDR1 SGHRS and CDR2 YFSETQ.

The clonotype originates from a young woman with acute COVID-19. Sequenced material: PBMCs or T cells enriched from blood (not recorded which). The J gene is TRBJ1-2, the V gene TRBV5-1; unclear D gene. CDR3 sequence (DNA): TGCGCCAGCAGCTTGGGACTGCCGAACTATGGCTACACCTTC. Encoded protein: CASSLGLPNYGYTF. Using reference TRBV5-1 and TRBJ1-2 for the parts outside the CDR3, the full variable domain is KAGVTQTPRYLIKTRGQQVTLSCSPISGHRSVSWYQQTPGQGLQFLFEYFSETQRNKGNFPGRFSGRQFSNSRSEMNVSTLELGDSALYLCASSLGLPNYGYTFGSGTRLTVV.